This T cell receptor (beta chain) was identified during a study of T cell changes during pregnancy in multiple sclerosis. The length of the CDR3 is 16 residues. V gave up 5 bases and J gave up 0 bases; unmatched junction bases: 6. Germline V gene sequence: CDR1 PRHDT, CDR2 FYEKMQ (reference sequence). TCRdb keeps only in-frame clones here, not all; method: immunoSEQ multiplex PCR. In the table there are 15,000 to 20,000 clones, about 90% of which are singletons. The receptor's source is a female donor in good health, enrolled as a control in a pregnancy study. The chain combines TRBV13 with TRBJ2-1; TRBD1 agrees at 8 bases. This specimen consisted of CD8+ T cells from peripheral blood mononuclear cells, obtained in the third trimester of pregnancy. The CDR3, as DNA: TGTGCCAGCAGCCCCCGGACAGGGAGCTCCTACAATGAGCAGTTCTTC. Its translation is CASSPRTGSSYNEQFF.